A single sample is the source of the 32 T cell receptor beta chains below, sequenced in a study of blood T cell repertoires in COVID-19. The repertoire was sequenced with immunoSEQ multiplex PCR; TCRdb's copy has only in-frame clones and lacks some. This sample has more than 95,000 clones; over 60% occur once, and the top ten carry more than 35%. Sequencing was carried out using peripheral blood. The receptors here all came from a man aged 40-50 years with active or convalescent COVID-19.

Many counts were recorded for this clone. The V call is TRBV4-2, the J call TRBJ2-2; 9 bases are a match to TRBD2. CDR1 is LGHNA, CDR2 YNFKEQ, per germline. V lost 1 base to trimming and J lost 6 bases; unmatched junction nucleotides: 3. The CDR3 spans 15 residues. CDR3 DNA sequence: TGTGCCAGCAGCCAAGTAGGCGGGGGGGCCGGGGAGCTGTTTTTT. Its protein is CASSQVGGGAGELFF.

CDR3 amino acids: CASSPGGPYYGYTF. CDR3 nucleotide sequence: TGTGCCAGCAGCCCGGGAGGGCCATACTATGGCTACACCTTC. V usage is TRBV28 and J usage is TRBJ1-2; D is ambiguous. The CDR3 sequence is 14 residues long. CDR1 and CDR2 (germline): MDHEN, SYDVKM. The V gene lost 6 bases and the J gene lost 3 bases, with 14 bases spanning the gap.

J is TRBJ2-2 and V is TRBV28; 9 nucleotides match TRBD1. Germline values: CDR1 MDHEN, CDR2 SYDVKM. J was trimmed by 7 bases and V by 6 bases; bases with no gene match: 15. The CDR3 loop spans 17 amino acids. CDR3 region: CASRTGQGLGFGGELFF. In nucleotides, the CDR3 is TGTGCCAGCAGAACGGGACAGGGATTGGGATTTGGCGGGGAGCTGTTTTTT.

Comment on this clone: The DNA is omitted, as the CDR3 cannot be located on it reliably, and the CDR3 follows TCRdb's listing. The CDR3 is CASSSSGLPYNEQFF. The chain employs TRBV7-9 and TRBJ2-1; TRBD2, as called in the table, went unchecked against the DNA. The length of the CDR3 is 15 amino acids, counting both ends. Germline CDR1 and CDR2: SEHNR and FQNEAQ (reference sequence).

This clone was observed a few times. V and J are TRBV30 and TRBJ2-2; 7 positions agree with TRBD2. Germline V gene data show CDR1 as GTSNPN and CDR2 as SVGIG (reference sequence). With 4 bases clipped from V and 8 bases from J, the junction kept 7 bases outside the gene matches. The CDR3 runs 13 residues. The CDR3, as DNA: TGTGCCTGGAAGCGGGACTCACCGGGGGAGCTGTTTTTT. Translated: CAWKRDSPGELFF.

This chain uses TRBV9 with TRBJ2-2; TRBD2 aligns across 13 bases. The V gene's germline CDR1 is SGDLS and CDR2 YYNGEE. Germline trimming cut 3 bases from V and 0 bases from J; bases unmatched to any gene: 11. CDR3 length: 20 residues. For the CDR3, the DNA is TGTGCCAGCAGCGCGATCCCCCTCACTAGCGGGGGGGCGAACACCGGGGAGCTGTTTTTT. It yields the protein CASSAIPLTSGGANTGELFF.

The V and J genes are TRBV7-2 and TRBJ2-2; TRBD1 is a possible D gene (6 bases). Germline V gene sequence: CDR1 SGHTA, CDR2 FQGNSA. CDR3 length equals 16 residues. Trimming took 5 bases from V and 3 from J, leaving 16 bases between them. The CDR3 DNA sequence: TGTGCCAGCAGCAGCCTCTGGGGGCGGGACACCGGGGAGCTGTTTTTT. This sequence encodes CASSSLWGRDTGELFF.

V usage is TRBV27 and J usage is TRBJ2-7; D call uncertain. Germline lookup yields CDR1 MNHEY and CDR2 SMNVEV (reference sequence). The CDR3 has 11 amino acids. V lost 5 bases, J lost 3 bases, and 5 bases lay in between. The CDR3, as DNA: TGTGCCAGCAGTAACAACTACGAGCAGTACTTC. Translation: CASSNNYEQYF.

This clone was observed once. This rearrangement joins TRBV19 to TRBJ1-1; the D is unclear. Germline V gene sequence: CDR1 LNHDA, CDR2 SQIVND (reference sequence). V lost 4 bases and J lost 5, with 23 bases in between. The CDR3 loop spans 17 amino acids. CDR3 sequence: CASSNGHAGSGGTEAFF. The CDR3 nucleotides are TGTGCCAGTAGTAACGGGCACGCGGGCTCAGGAGGGACTGAAGCTTTCTTT.

About this clone itself: The junction shows a germline mismatch at one end, possibly a read error. The J gene is TRBJ1-2, the V gene TRBV15; 7 bases fit TRBD1. Germline CDR1 reads LNHNV; CDR2 reads YYDKDF (reference sequence). The CDR3 has 13 residues. The CDR3 nucleotides are TGTGCCACCACCAGAGACAGGGACTATGGCTACACCTTC. Translating it yields CATTRDRDYGYTF.

The V and J genes are TRBV10-3 and TRBJ1-1; D is undetermined. The V end was cut by 0 bases, the J end by 10 bases, with 15 bases between. Germline V gives CDR1 ENHRY, CDR2 SYGVKD. This CDR3 is 14 amino acids long. The CDR3 DNA reads TGTGCCATCAGTGAGTCCCGATACTCAGGTGGAGCTTTCTTT. This encodes CAISESRYSGGAFF.

This clone has only one observation. The chain links TRBV5-5 to TRBJ1-2, with D unclear. Trimming removed 1 base from V and 5 bases from J, with 6 bases in between. The CDR3 consists of 12 residues. The germline V gene has CDR1 SGHKS and CDR2 YYEKEE (reference sequence). The DNA for the CDR3 is TGTGCCAGCAGCTTGCGGGGTTATGGCTACACCTTC. Translation: CASSLRGYGYTF.

A few counts support this clone. The chain couples TRBV3-1 (or the pseudogene TRBV3-2) to TRBJ1-5; 8 bases match TRBD1. Unmatched junction bases numbered 4, after V lost 1 base and J lost 5 bases. Germline V gives CDR1 LGHDT, CDR2 YNNKEL (reference sequence). The CDR3 runs to 15 residues. CDR3 coding DNA: TGTGCCAGCAGCCAAGTCGCAGGGGGCGATCAGCCCCAGCATTTT. It codes for CASSQVAGGDQPQHF.

The genes are TRBV29-1 and TRBJ2-7, with 12 positions matching TRBD1. J was trimmed by 7 bases and V by 4 bases; bases with no gene match: 5. Germline CDR1 and CDR2: SQVTM and ANQGSEA. The CDR3 covers 13 residues. CDR3 DNA: TGCAGCGTTGTAAGGGACAGGGGGCTGGAGCAGTACTTC. This translates into CSVVRDRGLEQYF.

The rearrangement links TRBV7-9 to TRBJ2-7, with D perhaps matching TRBD2 (5 bases). The CDR3 runs to 14 residues. V was clipped by 5 bases and J by 4 bases, with 15 bases between them. CDR1 is SEHNR, CDR2 FQNEAQ, per germline (reference sequence). CDR3 sequence reads: CASSADWSGYEQYF. The CDR3 region has the DNA TGTGCCAGCAGCGCTGACTGGTCGGGGTACGAGCAGTACTTC.

The J gene is TRBJ1-3, the V gene TRBV19; the D is unclear. There are 16 residues in the CDR3. The V end was cut by 7 bases, the J end by 4 bases, with 20 bases between. The germline CDR1 and CDR2 sequences are LNHDA and SQIVND (reference sequence). This CDR3 reads CASIPSDRTTGNTIYF. DNA of the CDR3: TGTGCCAGTATCCCATCAGACCGAACTACCGGAAACACCATATATTTT.

The chain uses TRBV7-2 and TRBJ2-2; weak D call: TRBD2 (6 bases). V gave up 4 bases and J gave up 2 bases, with 11 bases separating them. This CDR3 contains 15 residues. Germline lookup yields CDR1 SGHTA and CDR2 FQGNSA. The CDR3 here is CASSSGTFNTGELFF. Written as DNA, the CDR3 is TGTGCCAGCAGCTCCGGGACTTTTAACACCGGGGAGCTGTTTTTT. Complete variable domain (other parts from reference TRBV7-2 and TRBJ2-2): GAGVSQSPSNKVTEKGKDVELRCDPISGHTALYWYRQSLGQGLEFLIYFQGNSAPDKSGLPSDRFSAERTGGSVSTLTIQRTQQEDSAVYLCASSSGTFNTGELFFGEGSRLTVL.

This chain uses TRBV30 with TRBJ2-7; 9 positions match TRBD2. Germline loops: CDR1 GTSNPN, CDR2 SVGIG (reference sequence). Germline trimming cut 4 bases from V and 5 bases from J; bases unmatched to any gene: 9. The CDR3 loop spans 14 amino acids. The CDR3 sequence is CAWTLGLATHEQYF. CDR3 DNA: TGTGCCTGGACTCTGGGACTAGCAACGCACGAGCAGTACTTC.

This clone appeared a few times. The gene calls are TRBV6-1 and TRBJ2-7; tentative D call: TRBD1 (5 bases). Germline values: CDR1 MNHNS, CDR2 SASEGT. CDR3 size: 14 residues. Trimming pared 2 bases from V and 6 bases from J, leaving 14 bases between. Written as DNA, the CDR3 is TGTGCCAGCAGTGAACTTTCAGGGATTACCGAGCAGTACTTC. Translation gives CASSELSGITEQYF.

This clone has a single count. The chain is built from TRBV6-5 and TRBJ1-1; D unclear. This CDR3 comprises 13 residues. Trimming took 5 bases from V and 1 from J, leaving 8 bases between them. The germline V gene has CDR1 MNHEY and CDR2 SVGAGI. In DNA, the CDR3 is TGTGCCAGCAGTCCCCCAGAGAACACTGAAGCTTTCTTT. Translation gives CASSPPENTEAFF.

The chain employs TRBV27 and TRBJ1-6; a possible D gene is TRBD1 (6 bases). Germline CDR1 MNHEY, CDR2 SMNVEV (reference sequence). The V and J ends lost 5 bases and 6 bases respectively, with 11 bases between them. The CDR3 totals 14 residues. The CDR3 spells CASSLTGFNSPLHF. DNA of the CDR3: TGTGCCAGCAGTCTGACAGGCTTTAATTCACCCCTCCACTTT.

The chain uses TRBV5-5 and TRBJ2-5; possibly TRBD2 for D (5 bases). The CDR3 consists of 13 residues. The V gene lost 5 bases and the J gene lost 3 bases, with 11 bases spanning the gap. Germline CDR1 and CDR2: SGHKS and YYEKEE (reference sequence). The CDR3 reads CASRRGLEETQYF. DNA of the CDR3: TGTGCCAGCAGGCGCGGGCTGGAAGAGACCCAGTACTTC.

This chain uses TRBV19 with TRBJ1-6; 8 bases match TRBD1. The V segment lost 7 bases and the J segment 10 bases; nucleotides outside the gene matches: 12. This CDR3 is built from 15 residues. Germline lookup yields CDR1 LNHDA and CDR2 SQIVND (reference sequence). The CDR3 region is CASTSPDRGVSPLHF. The CDR3 bases are TGTGCCAGTACCTCCCCAGACAGGGGAGTCTCACCCCTCCACTTT.

The V gene is TRBV6-1, the J gene TRBJ1-1; no firm D call. The CDR3 length is 16 residues. V lost 3 bases and J 0 bases, leaving 14 bases between the germline ends. The germline V gene encodes CDR1 MNHNS and CDR2 SASEGT. CDR3 DNA sequence: TGTGCCAGCAGTGAGATCGGGATGGGCATGAACACTGAAGCTTTCTTT. Translating it yields CASSEIGMGMNTEAFF.

This chain uses TRBV6-2 or TRBV6-3 with TRBJ2-3; 9 bases are a match to TRBD2. The CDR3 is 17 amino acids. From germline, CDR1 is MNHEY and CDR2 SVGEGT. With 2 bases clipped from V and 2 bases from J, the junction kept 8 bases outside the gene matches. Here the CDR3 reads CASSYGALAGLTDTQYF. Here the CDR3 DNA reads TGTGCCAGCAGTTACGGGGCCCTAGCGGGACTCACAGATACGCAGTATTTT.

This clone was detected once. This sequence joins TRBV28 and TRBJ1-5, with D uncertain. V was pared by 11 bases and J by 3 bases, with 11 bases between. The CDR3 has 12 amino acids. CDR1 is MDHEN, CDR2 SYDVKM, per germline. For the CDR3, the DNA is TGTGCCTTGTCGGGTATCAATCAGCCCCAGCATTTT. Protein product: CALSGINQPQHF.

The chain recombines TRBV7-9 with TRBJ1-3, with 9 bases that match TRBD1. CDR1 and CDR2 (germline): SEHNR, FQNEAQ (reference sequence). The V gene end was trimmed by 1 base and the J gene end by 4 bases; junction bases not matched to a gene: 2. The CDR3 has 15 amino acids. This CDR3 is CASSLEGTGGNTIYF. CDR3 nucleotide sequence: TGTGCCAGCAGCTTAGAGGGGACAGGGGGAAACACCATATATTTT.

The chain has TRBV6-2 or TRBV6-3 and TRBJ2-5; 14 bases line up with TRBD2. The CDR3 totals 17 residues. Germline values: CDR1 MNHEY, CDR2 SVGEGT. J was trimmed by 2 bases and V by 6 bases; bases with no gene match: 8. As DNA, the CDR3 is TGTGCCAGCAGCCTTACCAGACTAGCGGGGGGGCAAGAGACCCAGTACTTC. Protein sequence: CASSLTRLAGGQETQYF.

The rearrangement joins TRBV28 to TRBJ2-7; TRBD1 agrees at 7 bases. Germline-derived CDR1 and CDR2 are MDHEN and SYDVKM. J was trimmed by 6 bases and V by 2 bases; bases with no gene match: 13. CDR3 size: 16 residues. This chain's CDR3 is CASSLGDSRTGGEQYF. In DNA form, the CDR3 reads TGTGCCAGCAGTTTAGGGGACAGCCGAACCGGAGGCGAGCAGTACTTC.

Written as DNA, the CDR3 is TGTGCCAGCACCACTGATTTACGGTCACCCCTCCACTTT. It translates to CASTTDLRSPLHF. The chain carries TRBV6-6 and TRBJ1-6; D is unclear. V lost 7 bases, J lost 10 bases, and 14 bases lay in between. The CDR3 is made up of 13 amino acids. Germline CDR1 MNHNY, CDR2 SVGAGI (reference sequence).

V usage is TRBV30 and J usage is TRBJ1-4; a weak D match, TRBD1 (6 bases). The germline V gene encodes CDR1 GTSNPN and CDR2 SVGIG (reference sequence). This CDR3 has 15 amino acids. Between the trimmed V and J ends, which lost 3 bases and 8 bases, there was a span of 19 bases. CDR3 nucleotide sequence: TGTGCCTGGAGACTTTCGGGGGGCGCTCCCGAAAAACTGTTTTTT. Its protein product is CAWRLSGGAPEKLFF.

The count of this clone is one. This rearrangement joins TRBV28 to TRBJ1-5; D not resolved. Germline V gene sequence: CDR1 MDHEN, CDR2 SYDVKM. This CDR3 has 14 amino acids. The V and J ends lost 8 bases and 6 bases respectively, with 17 bases between them. CDR3 residues: CASVVGVGGQPQHF. The CDR3 DNA is TGTGCCAGCGTGGTTGGAGTAGGCGGTCAGCCCCAGCATTTT.